This T cell receptor (beta chain) was recovered during a study of blood T cell repertoires in COVID-19. In the authors' workflow: For nucleated cells, counts were estimated from reference gene primer amplification. Some clones are missing from TCRdb's copy, which holds only in-frame ones; the method was immunoSEQ multiplex PCR. The V and J calls and the clone size are those of that table, but D and trimming were determined from the DNA. The sample lists tens of thousands of clones, roughly four fifths occurring once. The CDR3 contains 20 residues. V was pared by 0 bases and J by 4 bases, with 9 bases of the junction left unmatched. Germline values: CDR1 MGHRA, CDR2 YSYEKL.

The sequence came from a human donor in a cohort sampled during active COVID-19. V is TRBV4-1 and J is TRBJ2-2, with 15 nucleotides matching TRBD2. Input material: peripheral blood. The CDR3: CASSQEGTSGGPMGTGELFF. CDR3 DNA: TGCGCCAGCAGCCAAGAAGGGACTAGCGGGGGGCCGATGGGCACCGGGGAGCTGTTTTTT.